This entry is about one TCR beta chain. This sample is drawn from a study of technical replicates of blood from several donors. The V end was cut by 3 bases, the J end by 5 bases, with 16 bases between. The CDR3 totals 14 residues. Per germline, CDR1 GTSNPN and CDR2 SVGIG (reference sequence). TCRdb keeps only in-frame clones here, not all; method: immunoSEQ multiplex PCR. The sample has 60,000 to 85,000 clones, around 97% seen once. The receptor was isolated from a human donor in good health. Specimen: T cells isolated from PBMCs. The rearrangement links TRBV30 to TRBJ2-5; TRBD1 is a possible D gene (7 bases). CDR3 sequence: CAWSEWAGGETQYF. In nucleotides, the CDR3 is TGTGCCTGGAGCGAGTGGGCAGGGGGGGAGACCCAGTACTTC.